This record looks at one T cell receptor (beta chain) sequence and its context. This record belongs to a study of PD-L1 blockade in urothelial cancer. Study overall: Patients with male sex and bladder-origin urothelial cancer accounted for about 85% of the roughly 30 enrolled. Blood was tested 3 weeks (second dose) and 6 weeks into treatment.

Data came from immunoSEQ multiplex PCR; TCRdb stores just in-frame clones and leaves some out. The data contain 30,000 to 40,000 clones, around four fifths of them singletons. V lost 10 bases and J lost 4, with 13 bases in between. The CDR3 spans 13 residues. CDR1 is LNHDA and CDR2 is SQIVND in the germline V gene (reference sequence). Per patient, between 1 and 8 samples were collected at pretreatment and on-treatment time points. The sequenced sample was PBMCs, obtained around atezolizumab (anti-PD-L1) treatment. This rearrangement joins TRBV19 to TRBJ2-2; D gene unclear. This TCR derives from a man between 60 and 75 years old with urothelial cancer. DNA for the CDR3: TGTGCCACCGTAGCCCGAGGCACCGGGGAGCTGTTTTTT. It is translated as CATVARGTGELFF. Based on the CDR3 plus reference TRBV19 and TRBJ2-2, the full variable domain is DGGITQSPKYLFRKEGQNVTLSCEQNLNHDAMYWYRQDPGQGLRLIYYSQIVNDFQKGDIAEGYSVSREKKESFPLTVTSAQKNPTAFYLCATVARGTGELFFGEGSRLTVL.